This TCR beta chain is from a study of CD8+CD57+ T cells in acquired aplastic anemia. Patients selected for sequencing had displayed CD8+CD57+ cell expansion by flow cytometry. Remarks on this clonotype: The conserved closing phenylalanine or tryptophan is absent in this CDR3, likely reflecting a read error.

The study profiled TCR beta VDJ and CDR3 using genomic DNA as template. TCRdb processed the reads anew with MiXCR; each CDR3 protein has one entry. The sample shows 450,000 to 600,000 distinct CDR3 sequences, about a third of them seen only once. CDR1 and CDR2 (germline): SEHNR, FQNEAQ (reference sequence). The CDR3 has 9 residues. The V end lost 5 bases, the J end lost 14 bases, and 4 bases lay between the germline ends. Sequencing was done on a sample of sorted CD4+, CD8+, or CD8+CD57+ T cells (not recorded which) from PBMCs. This TCR was sampled from a human donor with aplastic anemia. The chain links TRBV7-9 to TRBJ2-6; D is uncertain. CDR3 nucleotide sequence: TGTGCCAGCAGCCGAATCCTGACTAGC. Its translation is CASSRILTS.